Described below is a single T cell receptor (beta chain) sequence and its context. Its antigen is as yet unknown. The sample belongs to a study of cytomegalovirus exposure and HLA in healthy donors. Study outcomes and limitations: TCR beta chains numbering more than 150 were designated cytomegalovirus-associated. Most likely, a cluster of highly shared sequence variants arose as a sequencing artifact. In vitro confirmation showed a few CMV-associated chains to be CMV antigen specific.

Primers: 60 Vbeta forward and 13 Jbeta reverse. Assay: immunoSEQ multiplex PCR; the TCRdb copy retains only in-frame clones and omits some. The sample has some 120,000 clones; over 60% are singletons. Sequences were obtained from PBMCs. The TCR was taken from a man in his sixties in good health and CMV-seropositive.

Here the CDR3 DNA reads TGCGCCAGCAGCCAAGACCTTCGTAAACAGGGGCGGCCTGAAGCTTTCTTT. Its translation is CASSQDLRKQGRPEAFF. The chain links TRBV4-1 to TRBJ1-1; the match to TRBD1 covers 7 bases. This CDR3 is built from 17 residues. Germline V gene data show CDR1 as MGHRA and CDR2 as YSYEKL. The V segment lost 0 bases and the J segment 6 bases; nucleotides outside the gene matches: 13.